A selection of T cell receptor gamma chains follows, all from one sample in a study of intestinal T cells in coeliac disease. TCRdb re-called the multiplex PCR reads via CATT. The table has fewer than 1,500 gamma-chain clones, 44% seen once. The sample taken for sequencing was a duodenal biopsy. All receptors derive from a human donor with celiac disease. CDR3s include the opening cysteine and the closing phenylalanine or tryptophan. Not all rows give a size; the values are once, few, many and, for expanded clones, a class.

j_call	clone_size	v_call	cdr3_nt	cdr3_aa
TRGJ1/TRGJ2	few	TRGV4	TGTGCCACCTGGGCATATTATAAGAAACTCTTT	CATWAYYKKLF
TRGJ1/TRGJ2	-	TRGV2	TGTGCCACCTGGGACGGGGGTATAGGTAAGAAACTCTTT	CATWDGGIGKKLF
TRGJ1/TRGJ2	-	TRGV8	TGTGCACCTCGGGATAGGCCTTATAAGAAACTCTTT	CAPRDRPYKKLF
TRGJP2	few	TRGV2	TGTGCCACCTGGGACGGGCTAAGGGAGAGTGATTGGATCAAGACGTTT	CATWDGLRESDWIKTF
TRGJ1/TRGJ2	-	TRGV5	TGTGCCACCTGGGACTCAAAGAAACTCTTT	CATWDSKKLF
TRGJ1/TRGJ2	-	TRGV2	TGTGCCACCTGGGACTGCACCAATGTGGGGTTTTATAAGAAACTCTTT	CATWDCTNVGFYKKLF
TRGJ1/TRGJ2	few	TRGV3	TGTGCCACCTGGGACAGGCCGGGTGATTATAAGAAACTCTTT	CATWDRPGDYKKLF
TRGJ1/TRGJ2	-	TRGV8	TGTGCCACCTGGGAGGAATCGTACATTCGAATTATTTATAAGAAACTCTTT	CATWEESYIRIIYKKLF
TRGJ1/TRGJ2	-	TRGV3	TGTGCCACCTGGGACGGTCCCTATTATAAGAAACTCTTT	CATWDGPYYKKLF
TRGJ1/TRGJ2	few	TRGV5	TGTGCCACCTGGGACAGGCGAGGTTATAAGAAACTCTTT	CATWDRRGYKKLF
TRGJ1/TRGJ2	few	TRGV8	TGTGCCACCTGGGATCCCGGAGAGAAACTCTTT	CATWDPGEKLF
TRGJ1/TRGJ2	few	TRGV2	TGTGCCGTCCCTTATTATAAGAAACTCTTT	CAVPYYKKLF
TRGJ1/TRGJ2	few	TRGV10	TGTGCTGCGTCCATGGCCCCCCGTAAGAAACTCTTT	CAASMAPRKKLF
TRGJ1/TRGJ2	once	TRGV4	TGTGCCACCTGGGATCGCCCCACTAAGAAACTCTTT	CATWDRPTKKLF
TRGJ1/TRGJ2	-	TRGV4	TGTGCCACCTCCTCTTCCCAATACGATCCCCCCCTCTATTATAAGAAACTCTTT	CATSSSQYDPPLYYKKLF
TRGJ1/TRGJ2	-	TRGV4	TGTGCCACCTGGGACCCCAAAGATTATTATAAGAAACTCTTT	CATWDPKDYYKKLF
TRGJ1/TRGJ2	-	TRGV8	TGTGCCACCTGGGATAGGTCTCAATCAGTCTTCAATAAGAAACTCTTT	CATWDRSQSVFNKKLF
TRGJ1/TRGJ2	-	TRGV8	TGTGCCACCTGGCCTGCTAAGAAACTCTTT	CATWPAKKLF
TRGJ1/TRGJ2	-	TRGV8	TGTGCCACCTGGGATAGGAAAGGTTATAAGAAACTCTTT	CATWDRKGYKKLF
TRGJ1/TRGJ2	-	TRGV2	TGTGCACCTGGCCCCCCAGATAAGAAACTCTTT	CAPGPPDKKLF
TRGJ1/TRGJ2	few	TRGV3	TGTGCCACCCCCTATAGGAGATCCTCTAAGAAACTCTTT	CATPYRRSSKKLF
TRGJ1/TRGJ2	-	TRGV2	TGTGCCGACCTGGGAACGAAAATAATCAGGTGTACGGTATATTATAAGAAACTCTTT	CADLGTKIIRCTVYYKKLF
TRGJP2	large	TRGV10	TGTGCTGCGTACCATTGGATCAAGACGTTT	CAAYHWIKTF
TRGJ1/TRGJ2	-	TRGV3	TGTGCCGACCTGGGTGGGCGCTATTATAAGAAACTCTTT	CADLGGRYYKKLF
TRGJP1	-	TRGV2	TGTGCCACCTGGGACGAACGGGGGACTGGTTGGTTCAAGATATTT	CATWDERGTGWFKIF
TRGJP1	-	TRGV10	TGTGCTGCGTGGGGATCCTGTGTCAAGATATTT	CAAWGSCVKIF
TRGJ1/TRGJ2	-	TRGV3	TGTGCCACCGCCTATTATAAGAAACTCTTT	CATAYYKKLF
TRGJP2	-	TRGV2	TGTGCTTGGGGGTCCAGTGATTGGATCAAGACGTTT	CAWGSSDWIKTF
TRGJ1/TRGJ2	-	TRGV4	TGTGCCACCTGGGTGGGATGTAAGAAACTCTTT	CATWVGCKKLF
TRGJ1/TRGJ2	-	TRGV10	TGTGCTGCGTGGGATTTAATATATATTAAACTCTTT	CAAWDLIYIKLF
TRGJP2	-	TRGV2	TGTGCCGACCTGGGACGGGCCTCTTATAGTAGTGATTGGATCAAGACGTTT	CADLGRASYSSDWIKTF
TRGJP2	-	TRGV11	TGTGCCTGCTGGATTAGGCACCCGAAAATTAGTAGTGGATTGATCAAGACGTTT	CACWIRHPKISSGLIKTF
TRGJ1/TRGJ2	-	TRGV9	TGTGCCTTGTGGGAGGTGGTTATTGATAAGAAACTCTTT	CALWEVVIDKKLF
TRGJ1/TRGJ2	-	TRGV9	TGTGCCTTGTGGGTGACCGATTATTATAAGAAACTCTTT	CALWVTDYYKKLF
TRGJ1/TRGJ2	few	TRGV5	TGTGCCACCTGGGACAGGCCACCGTATTATAAGAAACTCTTT	CATWDRPPYYKKLF
TRGJP2	-	TRGV11	TGTGCCTGCTGGACTAGGCACGTGCATAGTAGTGATTGGATCAAGACGTTT	CACWTRHVHSSDWIKTF
TRGJ1/TRGJ2	few	TRGV2	TGTGCCACCTGGGACGGTCGAGTCTATTATAAGAAACTCTTT	CATWDGRVYYKKLF
TRGJ1/TRGJ2	hyperexpanded	TRGV2	TGTGCCACCTGGGACGGGTCGCTGATTTATTATAAGAAACTCTTT	CATWDGSLIYYKKLF
TRGJ1/TRGJ2	few	TRGV8	TGTGCCACCTGGGATAGTAGGCGGAAACTCTTT	CATWDSRRKLF
TRGJ1/TRGJ2	-	TRGV4	TGTGCCACCTGGGATGGGTACGATTATTATAAGAAACTCTTT	CATWDGYDYYKKLF
TRGJ1/TRGJ2	-	TRGV11	TGTGCCTGCTGGATTAGGCAAGTATATAAGAAACTCTTT	CACWIRQVYKKLF
TRGJP1	-	TRGV10	TGTGCTGCGTGGGATTGTCGCACTGGTTGGTTCAAGATATTT	CAAWDCRTGWFKIF
TRGJP1	few	TRGV2	TGTGCCACCTGGGAGATTACCACTGGTTGGTTCAAGATATTT	CATWEITTGWFKIF
TRGJ1/TRGJ2	few	TRGV5	TGTGCCACCTGGGACCAGGCCCGTGAGAAACTCTTT	CATWDQAREKLF
TRGJP1	-	TRGV8	TGTGCCACCTGGGGTACCACTGGTTGGTTCAAGATATTC	CATWGTTGWFKIF
TRGJP2	few	TRGV2	TGTGCCACCTGGGACGGCGGGGTTAGTAGTGATTGGATCAAGACGTTT	CATWDGGVSSDWIKTF
TRGJ1/TRGJ2	-	TRGV3	TGTGCCGACCTGGGCCATAGAGATTATAAGAAACTCTTT	CADLGHRDYKKLF
TRGJ1/TRGJ2	few	TRGV2	TGTGCCACCTGGGACGTGCTTTATTATAAGAAACTCTTT	CATWDVLYYKKLF
TRGJP1	-	TRGV10	TGTGCTGCGTGGGATTTAGGCCCAAGAAGTACCACTGGTTGGTTCAAGATATTT	CAAWDLGPRSTTGWFKIF
TRGJ1/TRGJ2	-	TRGV3	TGTGCCACCTGGGACAGGCCGGTGGTTTGGTATTATAAGAAACTCTTT	CATWDRPVVWYYKKLF
TRGJ1/TRGJ2	few	TRGV2	TGTGCCACCTGGGTCGAGAATTATTATAAGAAACTCTTT	CATWVENYYKKLF
TRGJ1/TRGJ2	-	TRGV8	TGTGCCACCTGGGAGGAATCGTACATTCGAATTAATTATAAGAAACTCTTT	CATWEESYIRINYKKLF
TRGJP2	-	TRGV9	TGTGCCTTGTGGGAGGTGCAAAGGGGGCTTAGTGATTGGATCAAGACGTTT	CALWEVQRGLSDWIKTF
TRGJ1/TRGJ2	few	TRGV2	TGTGCCACCTGGGACGGGCTACCGAAGAAACTCTTT	CATWDGLPKKLF
TRGJ1/TRGJ2	-	TRGV10	TGTGCTGCGTGGGATCTTTTTTATTATAAGAAACTCTTT	CAAWDLFYYKKLF
TRGJ1/TRGJ2	-	TRGV9	TGTGCCTTGTGGGAGGCTCCAGGTGAGGGAGTGGAGAAACTCTTT	CALWEAPGEGVEKLF
TRGJ1/TRGJ2	few	TRGV4	TGTGCCACCTGGTTTTTTTTGGGTAAGAAACTCTTT	CATWFFLGKKLF
TRGJ1/TRGJ2	-	TRGV5	TGTGCCACCTGTACGCCTTATTATAAGAAACTCTTT	CATCTPYYKKLF
TRGJ1/TRGJ2	few	TRGV2	TGTGCCACCTGGGACGGGCCGTGGGTTTATAAGAAACTCTTT	CATWDGPWVYKKLF
TRGJP2	-	TRGV2	TGTGCCACCTGGGACGGGTACAATAGTAGTGATTGGATCAAGACGTTT	CATWDGYNSSDWIKTF